This entry is about one T cell receptor (beta chain). Its recognized antigen is unknown. No much larger clonotype is one base removed from it; base qualities were not supplied. The library was made by the immunoSEQ multiplex PCR assay. For the multiplex PCR, a mixture combining 60 forward primers for TCR Vbeta segments and 13 reverse primers for TCR Jbeta segments was used. The CDR3 region of rearranged TCR beta genes was amplified from genomic DNA by a multiplex PCR assay. The Illumina HiSeq System was used to sequence the amplified TCR beta libraries as 87-base-pair reads. Regarding the original processing steps: A later analysis counted tens of millions of unique TCR beta chains across the 500 to 850 repertoires, and 10 million to 11 million of these chains were shared by at least two donors. A nearest-neighbor algorithm error-corrected the raw reads and collapsed the reads into unique sequences, merging closely related sequences to remove PCR and sequencing errors. Alignment of CDR3 sequences to IMGT reference sequences was used to assign V, D and J gene segments. For a sequence to be retained, a match of at least six nucleotides to both a V gene segment and a J gene segment was required. A rearrangement was called productive if the CDR3 had no stop codons and remained in frame with V and J, and every other rearrangement was called non-productive. Following IMGT convention, CDR3 was defined as the stretch from the second conserved V-encoded cysteine up to the conserved J-encoded phenylalanine. The earlier analysis of 587 of the donors excluded sequences that lacked an unambiguous match to a single V gene segment. An earlier analysis of several hundred of the donors classified V segments as functional when productive rearrangements were above 56.7% and as segregating when the standard deviation between donors was above 5%. A statistical classification framework was built to diagnose cytomegalovirus status from the catalog of TCR beta chain sequences. A later analysis assigned V and J genes by comparing TCR nucleotide sequences with IMGT/GENE-DB human TR gene sequences. The TCRdist pipeline was used in a later analysis to assign CDR3 sequences and most-parsimonious VDJ recombination scenarios. In a later analysis, each TCR beta chain was defined by its CDR3 amino acid sequence together with its V-gene family, and reads lacking a unique V-gene family were excluded. In a later analysis, 450 to 600 highly shared, low-generation-probability nucleotide sequences were removed to address suspected cross-contamination and a sequencing artifact. In a later analysis, a clonal expansion index was calculated for each public chain from normalized within-repertoire ranks of inferred template counts. Generation probabilities in a later analysis came from a VDJ recombination model fitted to out-of-frame rearrangements, and those results were checked against IGoR. A later analysis scored TCR-TCR, TCR-HLA and TCR-CMV co-occurrence with hypergeometric tests, applying a repertoire-size bias correction to TCR pairs. To estimate false discovery rates, a later analysis permuted the HLA or CMV assignments 20 times. In a later analysis, co-occurring TCRs were grouped with DBSCAN, and TCRdist sequence similarity was added when clustering was performed within HLA-allele-positive subsets. Repertoires with fewer than 30,000 or more than 120,000 public chains were left out of co-occurrence clustering, as were five repertoires with anomalous nucleotide sharing. TCRdb mirrors the immuneACCESS table, restricted to in-frame sequences. Some clones are absent from its copies; in checked studies, under half trace to an unresolved V gene, and the reason for the others is unknown. The V and J calls and the clone size are those of that table, but D and trimming were determined from the DNA. For this sample there are over 110,000 clones; around 80% appear just once. The leading ten clones occupy roughly 2.9% of the sample.

This entry comes from a study of cytomegalovirus exposure and HLA in healthy donors (dated by TCRdb to about 2017). Turning to the overall study: According to an earlier analysis of 587 of the donors, 200 million or so T cells yielded 90 million to 140 million unique TCR beta sequences and more than 250 Gb of sequence data. An early release that covered about 600 HLA-typed donors contained about 290 gigabases of sequencing data and approximately 85 million unique TCR sequences. Of the roughly 390 genotyped donors, 81% were placed in the genetic ancestry cluster associated with self-reported Caucasian donors. The study aimed to test whether signatures of past pathogen exposure could be identified by cataloging public T cell receptors. The study used immunosequencing to profile the T cell repertoires of approximately 640 subjects and linked those repertoires to cytomegalovirus serostatus. A separate validation cohort of over 95 different subjects was used in addition to the roughly 670-subject first cohort. The study combined high-throughput TCR immunosequencing, statistical association of individual TCRs with disease status, and machine learning to predict cytomegalovirus infection status. A later analysis re-analyzed previously published TCR beta repertoires from about 730 donors and added high-resolution HLA genotyping to study TCR occurrence patterns. In the later analysis, no new phenotypic data were used to find candidate immune exposures; instead, reliance was placed on TCR beta sequences and their occurrence across donors. An earlier analysis of approximately 500 of the donors applied high-throughput TCR beta sequencing to assess whether each TCR beta V gene segment acted as functional or pseudogenic. Donor age, sex, ethnicity and CMV serostatus were compiled alongside the repertoire data. A later genetic analysis took genome-wide SNP genotypes for about 55% of the roughly 670 donors and used that subset as a discovery cohort. Every repertoire in the discovery cohort had been generated on one and the same sequencing platform. Class I and class II HLA loci were covered by the typing at four-digit resolution. The number of donors typed differed by locus, with about 629-640 for A, B, C, DRB1 and DQB1, around 500 for DQA1, about 610 for DPA1, and approximately 470 for DPB1. About five DR-DQ haplotypes were treated as single units for association and clustering because of strong linkage in the cohort. On average, over 200,000 unique TCR beta nucleotide sequences were sequenced per donor among about 400 genotyped donors of the cohort, with roughly 20% of those sequences being non-productive. Points the paper makes about the study in general: In a later analysis, about 16,000 TCR beta sequences were associated with specific HLA alleles at a false discovery rate of 0.05. Cytomegalovirus status was reported to be diagnosed by the classifier with high specificity and sensitivity in both the original and validation cohorts. The sequencing pipeline was judged likely to have produced a cluster of highly shared sequence variants as a technical artifact. Linkage disequilibrium might explain the correlated functional status among segregating V segments, but an unknown experimental factor could not be ruled out. The authors suggested that the approach could potentially be extended to other disease states and immunological phenotypes. In an earlier analysis of 587 of the donors, most TCR beta V segments appeared in productive rearrangements about 87% or about 30% of the time, broadly matching IMGT annotations. A later analysis reported that several top co-occurrence clusters appeared linked to parvovirus B19, influenza, CMV and Epstein-Barr virus. In a later genetic analysis, a missense DCLRE1C variant was associated with V-gene and J-gene trimming of TCR beta chains, and the association was replicated in an independent cohort. A later analysis found that HLA-associated TCR beta chains were more clonally expanded and had lower generation probabilities than equally common non-associated chains. Because HLA typing was unavailable for some donors at each locus, only the typed subset was used in association tests. Roughly uniform sequencing depth across donors was assumed in presence/absence analyses, although this assumption may not hold. A later analysis found that most CMV-associated TCR beta chains appeared HLA-restricted, with HLA associations seemingly driven largely by CMV exposure. The earlier analysis of 587 of the donors excluded about 16 rarely observed V segments, including chromosome 9 orphons, because counts were too low. Some IMGT-functional V segments, including TRBV6-2 and TRBV6-3, could not be distinguished by the 87-base-pair reads and were therefore excluded. Across donors, most TCR sequences were observed very rarely, whereas some public TCRs were present in many individuals. In a later analysis, TCR association rates were found to vary across HLA loci, with the most associated TCRs seen for DRB1 alleles and the fewest for HLA-C alleles. The only immune exposure information available for the cohort was CMV serostatus. In vitro tests confirmed that three of the cytomegalovirus-associated TCR beta chains recognize cytomegalovirus antigens. A total of about 180 TCR beta chains were listed by the study as associated with cytomegalovirus. This cohort had only TCR beta chains sequenced, and the lack of alpha or paired-chain data limited which features could be detected. A further reported finding was that TCR beta sequences accurately predicted the HLA-A and HLA-B alleles for most subjects in the first cohort. Assigning TCR associations to individual alleles was difficult when HLA alleles, especially DR and DQ, strongly co-occurred. In a later genetic analysis, fewer N-insertions in productive TCRs were reported among donors in an Asian-associated ancestry cluster than the roughly 700-donor mean.

V is pared back by 2 bases and J by 3 bases, with 15 bases lying between the germline termini. The CDR3 runs 16 residues from the cysteine to the phenylalanine. Only the CDR3 DNA is retained, 48 bases long and in frame from the first base. CDR1 SGHVS and CDR2 FNYEAQ are derived from the germline V gene. The cohort was made up of about 670 healthy bone marrow donors. At the time of sampling, all cohort members were nominally healthy, though unrecorded immune exposures were likely present. The donor tested CMV seronegative, placing the donor among the roughly 350 seronegative members of the cohort. A peripheral blood sample was collected from each donor, and TCR beta sequencing was performed on peripheral blood mononuclear cells. The Qiagen DNeasy Blood Extraction Kit was used to extract genomic DNA from the blood cell samples.

The receptor was isolated from a female donor in good health and CMV-seronegative. The chain is assembled from TRBV7-6 and TRBJ2-3, and the D gene may be TRBD1, 6 bases matching. Sequencing was performed on PBMCs. The nucleotide sequence is given as TGTGCCAGCAGCTTACTTACAGGGTTGAGGACAGATACGCAGTATTTT. Its protein reads: CASSLLTGLRTDTQYF.